This entry describes one T cell receptor (beta chain). By share, this clonotype ranks as medium-sized (0.01 to 0.1%). This clone's antigen is unknown. The sample holds no much larger clone one base away, and base qualities are not on file. The record originates from a study of liver allograft versus peripheral blood T cells (TCRdb year 2020). Concerning the study at large: The study compared the T cell receptor repertoires present in transplanted livers with the repertoires present in the peripheral blood of liver transplant recipients.

The sequencer listed for this sample is Illumina MiSeq. TCRdb trimmed public reads at Q25 via fastp, called clones via MiXCR and kept in-frame beta chains. When rows share a CDR3 protein, they turn into one entry using the most common DNA and genes. The sample contains roughly 8,000 distinct CDR3 sequences, about 18% of them found a single time. The ten largest clones capture more than 3.5% of the sample. After removal of 4 bases from V and 4 bases from J, the junction retains 5 bases not matched to a gene. The CDR3, cysteine through phenylalanine, is 15 amino acids long. Only CDR3 DNA is held: 45 bases, read in frame from base 1. Reading the germline V gene (reference sequence) gives CDR1 LNHDA and CDR2 SQIVND. Broad study findings and their caveats: The T cell receptor repertoires within liver allografts were reported to be different from the T cell receptor repertoires detected in peripheral blood.

This TCR derives from a human patient who had a liver transplant. Following a transplant, some T lymphocytes may have been derived from the graft donor. The chain uses TRBV19 and TRBJ1-2, with 11 bases in between that match TRBD1. The DNA sequence follows: TGTGCCAGTAGTAAGGGACAGGGGGAGAGCTATGGCTACACCTTC. Translated, this gives CASSKGQGESYGYTF.